This T cell receptor beta chain is from a study of T cell repertoires in cytomegalovirus infection. Germline CDR1 is MDHEN and CDR2 is SYDVKM. Trimming stripped 6 bases from V and 5 bases from J, with 14 bases between. This CDR3 has 15 residues. TCRdb re-called the reads through MiXCR, storing one row per CDR3 protein. The sample holds around 740,000 distinct CDR3 sequences; about 40% are singletons and the top ten take more than 2.5%. The receptor was isolated from a human donor in good health (CMV status not recorded). Some clones in this sample may be carry-over from other donors' samples. Sequencing used PBMCs. The chain links TRBV28 to TRBJ1-6, with D unresolved. The CDR3 loop reads CASRRSLGDNSPLHF. CDR3 sequence (DNA): TGTGCCAGCAGGAGATCCCTCGGAGATAATTCACCCCTCCACTTT.